The text below deals with one TCR beta chain. Antigen unknown. The CDR3 has 15 residues. Germline lookup yields CDR1 ENHRY and CDR2 SYGVKD. The ends lost 3 bases at V and 5 bases at J; junction bases unmatched: 8. This sample stems from a study of blood T cells in healthy people across ages. Per-sample PBMC isolation yielded at least 7 million cells. Study-wide findings and caveats: Roughly linear declines in TCR beta diversity per million T cells occurred with age. PBMCs that were unsorted prevented a conclusive naive versus antigen-experienced comparison.

With a J-beta primer mix and a sample-barcoded 5' primer, a second PCR ran 7 to 11 cycles. TCRdb used MiXCR to reprocess the 5' RACE reads, holding one entry per CDR3 protein. Found here are about 1,500,000 distinct CDR3 sequences, roughly 40% of them singletons; the top ten hold less than 8%. This sequence was found in a woman younger than 30 in good health. Sequenced material: blood. The rearrangement links TRBV10-3 to TRBJ2-7, with 9 positions matching TRBD2. Here the CDR3 reads CAISDVAGELHEQYF. The CDR3 bases are TGTGCCATCAGTGATGTAGCGGGGGAACTCCACGAGCAGTACTTC.